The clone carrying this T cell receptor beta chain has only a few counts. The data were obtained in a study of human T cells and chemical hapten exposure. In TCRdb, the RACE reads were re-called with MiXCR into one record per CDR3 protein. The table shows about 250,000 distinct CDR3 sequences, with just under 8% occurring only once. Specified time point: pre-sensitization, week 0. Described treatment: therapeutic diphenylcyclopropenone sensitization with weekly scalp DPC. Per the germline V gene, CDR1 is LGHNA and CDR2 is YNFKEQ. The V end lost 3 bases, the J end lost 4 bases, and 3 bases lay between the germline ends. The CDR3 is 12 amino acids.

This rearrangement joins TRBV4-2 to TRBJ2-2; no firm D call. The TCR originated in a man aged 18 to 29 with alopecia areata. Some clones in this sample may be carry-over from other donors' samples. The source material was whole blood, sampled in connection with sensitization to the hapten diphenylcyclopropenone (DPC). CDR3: CASSHPTGELFF. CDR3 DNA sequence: TGTGCCAGCAGCCATCCCACCGGGGAGCTGTTTTTT.